The next 15 T cell receptor beta chains were all read from a single sample in a study of beta chain features in type 1 diabetes. Sequenced material consisted of expressed TCRB transcripts (all of the isolated RNA was reverse transcribed). Repertoires were generated with immunoSEQ multiplex PCR, while TCRdb's copy carries only in-frame clones and drops some. The sample gives 160,000 or so clones, approximately 9.9% of which show up once; around 2.5% is in the top ten. Sequencing was done on a sample of central memory CD4+ T cells from blood. The receptors shown here come from a woman younger than 30 in good health.

This clone was counted only a few times. CDR3 sequence (DNA): TGTGCCAGCAGCCCACAGGGGGCGCTTGAGCAGTACTTC. It encodes CASSPQGALEQYF. The gene calls are TRBV7-2 and TRBJ2-7; 9 bases line up with TRBD1. The CDR3 runs 13 residues. Unmatched junction bases numbered 6, after V lost 5 bases and J lost 7 bases. Germline CDR1 and CDR2: SGHTA and FQGNSA.

The gene calls are TRBV6-1 and TRBJ2-1; 7 bases map to TRBD2. With 3 bases clipped from V and 5 bases from J, the junction kept 7 bases outside the gene matches. The CDR3 is 15 amino acids. CDR1 is MNHNS, CDR2 SASEGT, per germline. The CDR3 bases are TGTGCCAGCAGTGAGGGACTACCACCTCACAATGAGCAGTTCTTC. It is translated as CASSEGLPPHNEQFF.

The chain uses TRBV9 and TRBJ1-2; D possibly corresponds to TRBD1 (5 bases). Deletions cut 0 bases from V and 4 bases from J, with 10 bases between. In germline, CDR1 is SGDLS, CDR2 YYNGEE. The CDR3 totals 14 residues. In DNA, the CDR3 is TGTGCCAGCAGCGTAGGGCAGGGAGGCTATGGCTACACCTTC. This codes for CASSVGQGGYGYTF.

This clone has a handful of counts. This chain uses TRBV4-1 with TRBJ2-2; D might be TRBD1 (6 bases). There are 18 residues in the CDR3. Germline CDR1 reads MGHRA; CDR2 reads YSYEKL. Trimming took off 1 base at V and 2 bases at J, with 17 bases between the two ends. CDR3 sequence: CASSQVRTANLNTGELFF. CDR3 sequence (DNA): TGCGCCAGCAGCCAAGTCCGGACAGCGAACCTTAACACCGGGGAGCTGTTTTTT.

In this sample, this clone turned up a few times. The chain has TRBV19 and TRBJ2-5, with a tentative D call TRBD2 (7 bases). This CDR3 is built from 16 residues. Per germline, CDR1 LNHDA and CDR2 SQIVND (reference sequence). The V and J ends lost 5 bases and 1 base respectively, with 17 bases between them. CDR3 bases: TGTGCCAGTAGTCGTGGGGGGGGACAAAGCCAAGAGACCCAGTACTTC. Its translation is CASSRGGGQSQETQYF. The full variable domain, with the rest looked up from reference TRBV19 and TRBJ2-5, is DGGITQSPKYLFRKEGQNVTLSCEQNLNHDAMYWYRQDPGQGLRLIYYSQIVNDFQKGDIAEGYSVSREKKESFPLTVTSAQKNPTAFYLCASSRGGGQSQETQYFGPGTRLLVL.

Many counts were recorded for this clone. Within the sample, other DNA sequences also encode this same CDR3. The chain couples TRBV7-2 to TRBJ2-6; D unclear. This CDR3 spans 13 amino acids. V was trimmed by 3 bases and J by 4 bases, leaving 4 bases between them. Germline V lookup: CDR1 SGHTA, CDR2 FQGNSA. This CDR3 is CASSFAGANVLTF. DNA for the CDR3: TGTGCCAGCAGCTTTGCGGGGGCCAACGTCCTGACTTTC.

V is TRBV5-1 and J is TRBJ2-1, with a possible D match to TRBD2 (5 bases). V was trimmed by 3 bases and J by 3 bases, leaving 10 bases between them. This CDR3 has 14 residues. CDR1 and CDR2 (germline): SGHRS, YFSETQ. The CDR3 region has the DNA TGCGCCAGCAGCTCGGGCGAGGGCTACAATGAGCAGTTCTTC. Translated, it gives CASSSGEGYNEQFF.

The gene calls are TRBV5-1 and TRBJ2-6, with D maybe TRBD1 (6 bases). The CDR3 is 16 amino acids. In germline, CDR1 is SGHRS, CDR2 YFSETQ. V was pared by 4 bases and J by 0 bases, with 11 bases between. CDR3 bases: TGCGCCAGCAGCCAAGGACAGCCCTCTGGGGCCAACGTCCTGACTTTC. Amino acids: CASSQGQPSGANVLTF.

The chain is built from TRBV5-1 and TRBJ2-5, with D unresolved. Germline V gene lookup returns CDR1 SGHRS and CDR2 YFSETQ. The CDR3 extends over 14 amino acids. Trimming cost V 0 bases and J 2 bases, with 8 bases left between them. The CDR3: CASSLDAVQETQYF. The CDR3 DNA is TGCGCCAGCAGCTTGGATGCGGTGCAAGAGACCCAGTACTTC.

The CDR3 DNA reads as TGCGCCAGCAGCTACGCCTTGAGGCCGTCCTACGAGCAGTACTTC. This codes for CASSYALRPSYEQYF. The J gene is TRBJ2-7, the V gene TRBV5-1; D ambiguous. Germline assignment: CDR1 SGHRS and CDR2 YFSETQ. The CDR3 totals 15 residues. Trimming pared 3 bases from V and 1 base from J, leaving 14 bases between.

This clone has more than one count but fewer than ten. The sample contains more than one DNA sequence encoding this CDR3. This chain uses TRBV18 with TRBJ1-1, with 9 positions matching TRBD1. V shed 0 bases, J shed 5 bases, and the junction held 1 base outside the gene matches. The germline V gene encodes CDR1 KGHSH and CDR2 LQKENI. The CDR3 covers 14 residues. CDR3 nucleotide sequence: TGTGCCAGCTCACCACCTGGGACAGGGACTGAAGCTTTCTTT. Amino acids: CASSPPGTGTEAFF.

This clone was detected only a few times. The sample holds other DNA sequences that translate to the same CDR3. This rearrangement joins TRBV7-9 to TRBJ2-5, with TRBD1 matching 10 bases. The germline CDR1 and CDR2 sequences are SEHNR and FQNEAQ (reference sequence). CDR3 length equals 16 residues. V lost 1 base to trimming and J lost 2 bases; unmatched junction nucleotides: 4. In DNA form, the CDR3 reads TGTGCCAGCAGCTTAGGGGACAGGGGCACACAAGAGACCCAGTACTTC. Residues: CASSLGDRGTQETQYF.

This clone was seen a handful of times. J is TRBJ2-1 and V is TRBV5-4; 11 bases fit TRBD2. Germline V CDR1 and CDR2: SGHNT, YYREEE (reference sequence). The ends lost 4 bases at V and 3 bases at J; junction bases unmatched: 6. The CDR3 has 16 amino acids. As DNA, the CDR3 is TGTGCCAGCAGCCGGCCGACTAGCGGGGACTACAATGAGCAGTTCTTC. Residues: CASSRPTSGDYNEQFF.

This chain links TRBV28 with TRBJ2-7, with D possibly TRBD2 on 6 matching bases. Germline CDR1 MDHEN, CDR2 SYDVKM. Trimming shortened V by 8 bases and J by 4 bases, and 6 bases separated the two germline ends. The CDR3 spans 10 residues. The CDR3 bases are TGTGCCAGCGGGACTTACGAGCAGTACTTC. Translating it yields CASGTYEQYF.

This chain connects TRBV18 to TRBJ1-1; D is unresolved. Between the trimmed V and J ends, which lost 5 bases and 1 base, there was a span of 11 bases. The CDR3 spans 14 residues. Germline-derived CDR1 and CDR2 are KGHSH and LQKENI. CDR3 residues: CASSTTDGNTEAFF. The CDR3 DNA reads as TGTGCCAGCTCAACCACAGATGGGAACACTGAAGCTTTCTTT. The complete variable domain, with remaining parts taken from reference TRBV18 and TRBJ1-1, reads NAGVMQNPRHLVRRRGQEARLRCSPMKGHSHVYWYRQLPEEGLKFMVYLQKENIIDESGMPKERFSAEFPKEGPSILRIQQVVRGDSAAYFCASSTTDGNTEAFFGQGTRLTVV.